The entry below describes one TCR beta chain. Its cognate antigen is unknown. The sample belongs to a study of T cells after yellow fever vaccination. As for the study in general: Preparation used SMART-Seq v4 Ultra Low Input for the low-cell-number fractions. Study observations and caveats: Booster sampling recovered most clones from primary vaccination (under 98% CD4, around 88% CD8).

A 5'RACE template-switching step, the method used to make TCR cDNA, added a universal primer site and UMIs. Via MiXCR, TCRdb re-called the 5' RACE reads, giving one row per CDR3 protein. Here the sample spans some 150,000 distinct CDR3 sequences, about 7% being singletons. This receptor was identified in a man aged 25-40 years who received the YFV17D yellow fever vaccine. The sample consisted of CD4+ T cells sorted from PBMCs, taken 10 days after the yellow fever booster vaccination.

This CDR3 is CASSQSRGREQYF. In DNA form, the CDR3 reads TGTGCCAGCAGCCAGTCTCGGGGTCGCGAGCAGTACTTC. The rearrangement uses TRBV7-6 and TRBJ2-7; D perhaps matches TRBD2 (5 bases). The CDR3 loop spans 13 amino acids. The germline V gene encodes CDR1 SGHVS and CDR2 FNYEAQ. Deletions cut 5 bases from V and 6 bases from J, with 14 bases between. The variable domain in full, with the rest retrieved from reference TRBV7-6 and TRBJ2-7, is GAGVSQSPRYKVTKRGQDVALRCDPISGHVSLYWYRQALGQGPEFLTYFNYEAQQDKSGLPNDRFSAERPEGSISTLTIQRTEQRDSAMYRCASSQSRGREQYFGPGTRLTVT.